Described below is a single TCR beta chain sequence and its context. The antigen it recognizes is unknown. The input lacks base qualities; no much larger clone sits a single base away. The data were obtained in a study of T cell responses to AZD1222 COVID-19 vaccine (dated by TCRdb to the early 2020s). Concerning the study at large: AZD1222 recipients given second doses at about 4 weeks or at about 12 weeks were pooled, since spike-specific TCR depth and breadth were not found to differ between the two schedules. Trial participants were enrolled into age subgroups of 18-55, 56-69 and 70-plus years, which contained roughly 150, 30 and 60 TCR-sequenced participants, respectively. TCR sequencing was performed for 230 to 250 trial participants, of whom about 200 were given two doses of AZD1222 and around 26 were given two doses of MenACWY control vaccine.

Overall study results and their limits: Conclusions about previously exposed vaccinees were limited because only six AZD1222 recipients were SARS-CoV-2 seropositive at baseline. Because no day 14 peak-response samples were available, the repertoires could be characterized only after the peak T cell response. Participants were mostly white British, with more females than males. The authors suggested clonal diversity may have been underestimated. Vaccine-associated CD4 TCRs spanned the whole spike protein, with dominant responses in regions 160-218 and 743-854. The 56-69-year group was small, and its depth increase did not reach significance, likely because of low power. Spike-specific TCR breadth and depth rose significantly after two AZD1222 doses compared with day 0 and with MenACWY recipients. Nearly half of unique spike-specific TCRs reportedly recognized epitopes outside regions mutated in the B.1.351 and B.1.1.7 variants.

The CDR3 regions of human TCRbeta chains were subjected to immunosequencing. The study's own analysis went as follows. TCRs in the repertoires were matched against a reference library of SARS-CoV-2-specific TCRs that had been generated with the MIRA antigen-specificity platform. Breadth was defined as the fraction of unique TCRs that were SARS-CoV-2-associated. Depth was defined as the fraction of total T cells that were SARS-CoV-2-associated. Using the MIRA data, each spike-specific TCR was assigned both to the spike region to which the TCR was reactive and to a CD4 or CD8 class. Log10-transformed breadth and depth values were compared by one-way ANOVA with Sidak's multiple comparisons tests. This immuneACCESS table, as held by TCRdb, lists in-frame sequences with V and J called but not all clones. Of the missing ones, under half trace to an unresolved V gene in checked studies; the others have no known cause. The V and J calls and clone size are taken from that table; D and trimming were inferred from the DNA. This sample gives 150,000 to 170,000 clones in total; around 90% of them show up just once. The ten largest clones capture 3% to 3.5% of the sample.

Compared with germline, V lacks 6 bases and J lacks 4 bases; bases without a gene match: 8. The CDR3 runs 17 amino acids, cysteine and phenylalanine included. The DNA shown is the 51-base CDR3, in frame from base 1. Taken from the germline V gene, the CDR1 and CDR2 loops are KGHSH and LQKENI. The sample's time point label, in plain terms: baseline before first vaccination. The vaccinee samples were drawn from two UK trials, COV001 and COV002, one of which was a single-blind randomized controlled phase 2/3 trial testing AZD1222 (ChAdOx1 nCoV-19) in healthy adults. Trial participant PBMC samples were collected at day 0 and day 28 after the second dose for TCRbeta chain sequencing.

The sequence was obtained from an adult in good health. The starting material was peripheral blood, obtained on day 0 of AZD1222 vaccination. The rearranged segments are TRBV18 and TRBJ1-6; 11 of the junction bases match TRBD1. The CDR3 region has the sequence CASSGTGGAGYNSPLHF. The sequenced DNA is TGTGCCAGCTCCGGGACAGGGGGAGCGGGATATAATTCACCCCTCCACTTT.